The 9 T cell receptor beta chains in this list originate from one sample, sequenced in a study of beta chain features in type 1 diabetes. Overall study results and limits: Among patients with Type 1 diabetes, TCRB CDR3s were moderately but significantly shorter in every one of the four CD4+ subsets.

Their target antigens are unknown. Since all of the isolated RNA was reverse transcribed, expressed TCRB transcripts were what got sequenced. The table came from immunoSEQ multiplex PCR; TCRdb's copy has only in-frame clones and leaves some out. Here the sample spans around 41,000 clones, approximately 60% being singletons. Sequencing used Tregs from blood. Receptor source: a young man with type 1 diabetes. Some clones in this sample may be carry-over from other donors' samples.

This CDR3 reads CASSLVGGSEAFF. CDR3 coding DNA: TGTGCCAGCAGCTTAGTTGGGGGCTCTGAAGCTTTCTTT. J is TRBJ1-1 and V is TRBV7-2; TRBD1 is a possible D gene (6 bases). The CDR3 consists of 13 residues. V lost 1 base, J lost 6 bases, and 9 bases lay in between. Per germline, CDR1 SGHTA and CDR2 FQGNSA.

This clone was seen a few times. J is TRBJ2-1 and V is TRBV7-8; D ambiguous. From germline, CDR1 is SGHVS and CDR2 FQNEAQ. V gave up 2 bases and J gave up 5 bases, with 10 bases separating them. This CDR3 contains 14 residues. The CDR3 bases are TGTGCCAGCAGCTTAAGTTGGCCGAACAATGAGCAGTTCTTC. Amino acid sequence: CASSLSWPNNEQFF.

The CDR3 is CASSLVAGAYEQYF. The CDR3 nucleotides read TGTGCCAGCAGCTTAGTAGCGGGGGCCTACGAGCAGTACTTC. This chain uses TRBV7-2 with TRBJ2-7; 9 bases agree with TRBD2. The CDR3 covers 14 residues. V lost 1 base, J lost 2 bases, and 0 bases stayed unmatched. From germline, CDR1 is SGHTA and CDR2 FQGNSA.

V gene TRBV5-1 combines with J gene TRBJ2-3, with 8 positions matching TRBD2. Germline CDR1 SGHRS, CDR2 YFSETQ. The CDR3 runs to 17 residues. V lost 1 base, J lost 0 bases, and 7 bases stayed unmatched. In DNA, the CDR3 is TGCGCCAGCAGCTTGACAGCTAGCGGGTATAGCACAGATACGCAGTATTTT. Encoded protein: CASSLTASGYSTDTQYF.

V and J are TRBV7-3 and TRBJ2-2, with 12 bases that match TRBD2. The CDR3 has 18 residues. The germline V gene encodes CDR1 SGHTA and CDR2 FQGTGA. Trimming took 5 bases from V and 5 from J; bases not matched to a gene: 12. The CDR3 spells CASSPAASGRAGTGELFF. CDR3 nucleotide sequence: TGTGCCAGCAGCCCTGCCGCTAGCGGGAGGGCAGGAACCGGGGAGCTGTTTTTT.

This clone was detected only once. The chain carries TRBV9 and TRBJ1-5; D is undetermined. CDR3 size: 14 residues. The germline CDR1 and CDR2 sequences are SGDLS and YYNGEE. V lost 3 bases, J lost 0 bases, and 7 bases lay in between. DNA of the CDR3: TGTGCCAGCAGCGCGGGGATTAGCAATCAGCCCCAGCATTTT. Its translation: CASSAGISNQPQHF.

The table lists this clone with a few counts. The chain recombines TRBV7-2 with TRBJ2-1, with TRBD1 as a possible D gene (6 bases). Germline lookup yields CDR1 SGHTA and CDR2 FQGNSA. The CDR3 consists of 15 residues. Trimming shortened V by 1 base and J by 2 bases, and 9 bases separated the two germline ends. The CDR3: CASSLEGVPYNEQFF. In DNA form, the CDR3 reads TGTGCCAGCAGCTTAGAGGGGGTCCCCTACAATGAGCAGTTCTTC.

This clone was found a few times. The chain is built from TRBV28 and TRBJ2-7; a possible D gene is TRBD2 (5 bases). Trimming cost V 2 bases and J 3 bases, with 14 bases left between them. The CDR3 consists of 15 residues. Germline V gene data show CDR1 as MDHEN and CDR2 as SYDVKM. The CDR3 sequence: CASSLNPGLGYEQYF. In nucleotides, the CDR3 is TGTGCCAGCAGTTTAAATCCGGGGTTAGGCTACGAGCAGTACTTC.

This clone has a handful of counts. The CDR3 DNA follows: TGCGCCAGCAGCCAACTCACCGGGACAGGGAACTATAATTCACCCCTCCACTTT. Protein product: CASSQLTGTGNYNSPLHF. The chain is built from TRBV4-3 and TRBJ1-6, with 9 bases aligning to TRBD1. Trimming at V came to 2 bases and at J to 3 bases, leaving 8 bases not matched to a gene. The CDR3 contains 18 residues. The germline V gene encodes CDR1 LGHNA and CDR2 YSLEER.